This T cell receptor (beta chain) was found in a study of T cell responses to AZD1222 COVID-19 vaccine. Study overall: Analyses pooled second doses at about 4 or about 12 weeks. General study points: CD4 TCRs covered the whole spike, strongest at regions 160-218 and 743-854. Repertoire samples came only from after the peak T cell response.

A note on this clone: Its antigen remains unknown.

This CDR3 is built from 13 residues. V trimming: 5 bases; J trimming: 15 bases; junction bases outside the gene matches: 9. The germline CDR1 and CDR2 sequences are SNHLY and FYNNEI. Sequencing was performed with immunoSEQ multiplex PCR; in TCRdb, only in-frame clones are kept and a portion is missing. The sample contains approximately 91,000 clones, roughly 84% of which appear only once. The material sequenced was peripheral blood, taken on day 0 of AZD1222 vaccination. The V gene is TRBV2, the J gene TRBJ2-1; TRBD1 matches 11 bases. This receptor was obtained from an adult in good health. The CDR3 DNA reads as TGTGCCAGCAGTATAGGCGGACAGGGGGCTCGGTTCTTC. Translated: CASSIGGQGARFF. The full variable domain, its missing parts supplied by reference TRBV2 and TRBJ2-1, is EPEVTQTPSHQVTQMGQEVILRCVPISNHLYFYWYRQILGQKVEFLVSFYNNEISEKSEIFDDQFSVERPDGSNFTLKIRSTKLEDSAMYFCASSIGGQGARFFGPGTRLTVL.